Following are 27 T cell receptor delta chains from one sample sequenced in a study of Vδ1+ human thymocytes. General observations from the study: Highly polyclonal TRG and TRD repertoires with Gaussian CDR3 length distributions appeared in thymus.

Their specific antigens are unknown. Extracted RNA was reverse transcribed into cDNA. Multiplex PCR used pooled V-gene forward primers and a constant-region reverse primer to amplify CDR3s. TCRdb re-called the multiplex PCR reads via CATT. Among 50,000 to 60,000 delta-chain clones listed, around 15% were seen once. Source material: Vdelta1+ gamma-delta thymocytes from the thymus. Subset specified: FACS-sorted CD3+ TCRalphabeta- TCRVdelta1+ TCRVdelta2- thymocytes. These receptors were obtained from a girl under three years old who had congenital heart surgery.

The V and J genes are TRDV1 and TRDJ1; no definite D call. CDR1 and CDR2 from the germline V gene are TSWWSYY and QGS. V was cut by 0 bases and J by 4 bases, with 3 bases left in between. The CDR3 has 12 amino acids. The CDR3 DNA sequence: TGTGCTCTTGGGGAACTCTGCGATAAACTCATCTTT. Encoded protein: CALGELCDKLIF.

This clone has only a few counts. The rearrangement links TRDV1 to TRDJ1; no clear D. Trimming pared 3 bases from V and 0 bases from J, leaving 8 bases between. The CDR3 runs to 14 residues. Germline-derived CDR1 and CDR2 are TSWWSYY and QGS. CDR3 region: CALGDLLHTDKLIF. The CDR3 nucleotides read TGTGCTCTTGGGGACCTCCTCCACACCGATAAACTCATCTTT.

The chain has TRDV1 and TRDJ1, with 8 bases identical to TRDD3. Trimming cost V 4 bases and J 4 bases; bases outside gene matches: 14. This CDR3 has 17 residues. Germline-derived CDR1 and CDR2 are TSWWSYY and QGS. As DNA, the CDR3 is TGTGCTCTTGGGGGTCCCTTTGTCTGGGGGAGGTACGATAAACTCATCTTT. This translates into CALGGPFVWGRYDKLIF.

This clone was recorded a few times. V is TRDV1 and J is TRDJ1; TRDD3 agrees at 13 bases. Trimming at V came to 5 bases and at J to 0 bases, leaving 21 bases not matched to a gene. Germline lookup yields CDR1 TSWWSYY and CDR2 QGS. The CDR3 runs 22 residues. The CDR3 region is CALGNPTICATGGYAYTDKLIF. The DNA of the CDR3 is TGTGCTCTTGGGAATCCCACTATATGCGCTACTGGGGGATACGCGTACACCGATAAACTCATCTTT.

This clone was detected only a few times. This sequence joins TRDV1 and TRDJ1; tentative D call: TRDD3 (10 bases). Trimming left V 3 bases short and J 0 bases short, with 35 bases between. The CDR3 sequence is 23 residues long. CDR1 and CDR2 from the germline V gene are TSWWSYY and QGS. CDR3 in DNA: TGTGCTCTTGGGGAGCTGAGTGGCTGGCCTTCCTACGGTACTGGGGGATACACCGATAAACTCATCTTT. Amino acid sequence: CALGELSGWPSYGTGGYTDKLIF.

The gene calls are TRDV1 and TRDJ1; D is unresolved. The germline V gene encodes CDR1 TSWWSYY and CDR2 QGS. The CDR3 sequence is 16 residues long. The V gene lost 0 bases and the J gene lost 1 base, with 12 bases spanning the gap. CDR3 loop: CALGELNFECTDKLIF. In DNA form, the CDR3 reads TGTGCTCTTGGGGAACTGAACTTCGAATGCACCGATAAACTCATCTTT.

V gene TRDV1 combines with J gene TRDJ1; possibly TRDD2 for D (5 bases). Germline V gives CDR1 TSWWSYY, CDR2 QGS. This CDR3 spans 16 amino acids. Trimming stripped 6 bases from V and 3 bases from J, with 20 bases between. DNA for the CDR3: TGTGCTCTTGGACCCAGTGGCCTTCACGAGGCCGATAAACTCATCTTT. Its translation: CALGPSGLHEADKLIF.

This chain links TRDV1 with TRDJ1; 10 bases match TRDD3. CDR3 length equals 19 residues. Germline V CDR1 and CDR2: TSWWSYY, QGS. The ends lost 5 bases at V and 0 bases at J; junction bases unmatched: 15. CDR3 DNA: TGTGCTCTTGGGACGACCAGAGGGGGATACGGTTCCGACACCGATAAACTCATCTTT. Protein sequence: CALGTTRGGYGSDTDKLIF.

The genes are TRDV1 and TRDJ1; 10 bases line up with TRDD3. The trim removed 2 bases at V and 4 bases at J, leaving 16 bases unmatched. Germline V gene data show CDR1 as TSWWSYY and CDR2 as QGS. This CDR3 has 19 residues. The CDR3 here is CALGEGLPRLGDLDDKLIF. The CDR3 DNA follows: TGTGCTCTTGGGGAAGGCCTTCCTAGACTGGGGGATTTGGACGATAAACTCATCTTT.

V is TRDV1 and J is TRDJ1, with TRDD3 matching over 7 bases. The CDR3 extends over 21 amino acids. Losses at the gene ends were 0 bases for V and 0 bases for J; bases not matched to a gene: 19. The V gene's germline CDR1 is TSWWSYY and CDR2 QGS. In DNA form, the CDR3 reads TGTGCTCTTGGGGAACTAGCCCACCCTGCAACGCTGGGGGGAAACACCGATAAACTCATCTTT. Translating it yields CALGELAHPATLGGNTDKLIF.

The chain recombines TRDV1 with TRDJ1, with TRDD3 identical over 11 bases. After removal of 3 bases from V and 2 bases from J, the junction contained 29 bases not matched to a gene. The CDR3 runs to 24 residues. CDR1 and CDR2 (germline): TSWWSYY, QGS. This CDR3 reads CALGEPLMGDTHPGPSMGTDKLIF. As DNA, the CDR3 is TGTGCTCTTGGGGAGCCCCTTATGGGGGATACGCACCCAGGGCCGTCCATGGGTACCGATAAACTCATCTTT.

In its sample, this clone was seen a few times. The chain couples TRDV1 to TRDJ1; 8 bases are shared with TRDD3. J lost 13 bases, V lost 2 bases, and 33 bases had no gene match. Germline V gene sequence: CDR1 TSWWSYY, CDR2 QGS. The CDR3 is 21 amino acids. The CDR3 DNA reads TGTGCTCTTGGGGAAGTTCACGGAACTGGGGGGATTCAGGAGGTTACCGATAAGCACATCTTT. This sequence encodes CALGEVHGTGGIQEVTDKHIF.

This clone was counted between two and nine times. J is TRDJ1 and V is TRDV2; 12 nucleotides line up with TRDD3. The CDR3 has 17 amino acids. Trimming at V came to 3 bases and at J to 2 bases, leaving 9 bases not matched to a gene. Germline CDR1 reads GEAIGNYY; CDR2 reads EKD. The CDR3 coding sequence is TGTGCCTGTGACGTCCTTCTGGGGGATACGGGGACCGATAAACTCATCTTT. Translation gives CACDVLLGDTGTDKLIF.

J is TRDJ1 and V is TRDV1; TRDD3 agrees at 12 bases. With 7 bases clipped from V and 1 base from J, the junction kept 46 bases outside the gene matches. The CDR3 has 29 amino acids. CDR1 is TSWWSYY, CDR2 QGS, per germline. The CDR3 coding sequence is TGTGCTCTTGCCCGACGATATACAACTTCCGCCGCACTGGGGGATACTCCCACCACCCCACTAGGGTCCACCGATAAACTCATCTTT. It specifies CALARRYTTSAALGDTPTTPLGSTDKLIF.

This clone was detected only a few times. A much larger clone lies a single base off, so this may be a read error. This chain joins TRDV2 and TRDJ1; 8 bases map to TRDD3. J was trimmed by 3 bases and V by 0 bases; bases with no gene match: 14. CDR1 is GEAIGNYY and CDR2 is EKD in the germline V gene. This CDR3 region has 18 residues. CDR3 sequence reads: CACDTGGSWGRYADKLIF. The CDR3 bases are TGTGCCTGTGACACCGGAGGATCCTGGGGGAGGTACGCCGATAAACTCATCTTT.

The chain employs TRDV1 and TRDJ1; 9 nucleotides line up with TRDD3. This CDR3 spans 22 amino acids. Germline values: CDR1 TSWWSYY, CDR2 QGS. With V trimmed by 3 bases and J by 0 bases, 23 bases remained unmatched. The CDR3 spells CALGDSLGLPAWGISDTDKLIF. CDR3 in DNA: TGTGCTCTTGGGGATTCTCTTGGCCTTCCTGCCTGGGGGATTTCGGACACCGATAAACTCATCTTT.

V and J are TRDV1 and TRDJ1; D is perhaps TRDD3 (5 bases). There are 15 residues in the CDR3. Germline-derived CDR1 and CDR2 are TSWWSYY and QGS. CDR3 DNA: TGTGCCCTAACCCGCACACCTAACGTCGGGATTAAACTCATCTTT. Translation gives CALTRTPNVGIKLIF.

This chain uses TRDV1 with TRDJ1, with 7 bases identical to TRDD3. V lost 1 base, J lost 0 bases, and 29 bases stayed unmatched. CDR3 length: 24 amino acids. Germline CDR1 TSWWSYY, CDR2 QGS. The CDR3 protein is CALGERGSSQRRPGGFGYTDKLIF. CDR3 bases: TGTGCTCTTGGGGAACGTGGTTCCTCCCAAAGACGACCTGGGGGTTTCGGATACACCGATAAACTCATCTTT.

This clone was seen a handful of times. The chain is built from TRDV1 and TRDJ1, with 7 bases matching TRDD2. The CDR3 consists of 19 residues. With V trimmed by 3 bases and J by 0 bases, 16 bases remained unmatched. From germline, CDR1 is TSWWSYY and CDR2 QGS. The CDR3 DNA is TGTGCTCTTGGGGAGGGACCCTTTCCTACTTTGGAGGACACCGATAAACTCATCTTT. Amino acids: CALGEGPFPTLEDTDKLIF.

This rearrangement joins TRDV1 to TRDJ1; 9 bases fit TRDD2. CDR3 length equals 22 residues. CDR1 is TSWWSYY, CDR2 QGS, per germline. V was clipped by 4 bases and J by 0 bases; unmatched bases: 24. CDR3 sequence (DNA): TGTGCTCTTGGGGCTATCGGCCTTCCTACGGGCACTGGGACATACAACACCGATAAACTCATCTTT. Its protein is CALGAIGLPTGTGTYNTDKLIF.

This clone has only a few counts. The chain is built from TRDV1 and TRDJ1; a weak D match, TRDD3 (8 bases). Germline-derived CDR1 and CDR2 are TSWWSYY and QGS. V gave up 1 base and J gave up 4 bases, with 37 bases separating them. The CDR3 runs to 23 residues. In nucleotides, the CDR3 is TGTGCTCTTGGGGAACCTCATTATACGCTTCCTAGATGGTCTGGGGGACCAATCGATAAACTCATCTTT. This gives the protein CALGEPHYTLPRWSGGPIDKLIF.

The J gene is TRDJ1, the V gene TRDV1; the match to TRDD3 covers 11 bases. Per the germline V gene, CDR1 is TSWWSYY and CDR2 is QGS. J gave up 2 bases and V 0 bases, and 26 bases lay outside the gene matches. This CDR3 has 24 residues. CDR3 coding DNA: TGTGCTCTTGGGGAACTATCGTTCGGAGCCTTCCTACGAACTGGGGGATATTTGACCGATAAACTCATCTTT. It is translated as CALGELSFGAFLRTGGYLTDKLIF.

The chain recombines TRDV1 with TRDJ1, with D possibly TRDD2 on 5 matching bases. V gave up 4 bases and J gave up 5 bases, with 23 bases separating them. Germline values: CDR1 TSWWSYY, CDR2 QGS. CDR3 length: 17 amino acids. The CDR3 spells CALGGLPPPNPSDKLIF. The CDR3 nucleotides read TGTGCTCTTGGGGGACTTCCCCCCCCGAATCCATCGGATAAACTCATCTTT.

This clone turned up a few times. Other DNA sequences in the same sample also yield this CDR3. The chain recombines TRDV1 with TRDJ1; 9 nucleotides agree with TRDD3. V shed 2 bases, J shed 0 bases, and the junction held 10 bases outside the gene matches. The CDR3 has 18 residues. Germline CDR1 is TSWWSYY and CDR2 is QGS. For the CDR3, the DNA is TGTGCTCTTGGGGAATTCCTACTGGGGGACCCTTACACCGATAAACTCATCTTT. Protein product: CALGEFLLGDPYTDKLIF.

The rearrangement uses TRDV2 and TRDJ1; the match to TRDD3 covers 8 bases. With 7 bases clipped from V and 4 bases from J, the junction kept 28 bases outside the gene matches. The germline V gene has CDR1 GEAIGNYY and CDR2 EKD. This CDR3 spans 20 amino acids. CDR3 sequence (DNA): TGTGCCTGGGGAGGGATTTATCGGGAGTTCGGGGGATATTCGATCGATAAACTCATCTTT. It codes for CAWGGIYREFGGYSIDKLIF.

The chain links TRDV1 to TRDJ1; 12 nucleotides line up with TRDD3. The CDR3 is made up of 21 amino acids. V was pared by 2 bases and J by 0 bases, with 16 bases of the junction left unmatched. Germline V lookup: CDR1 TSWWSYY, CDR2 QGS. Here the CDR3 reads CALGEYPQIPWGIRDTDKLIF. In DNA form, the CDR3 reads TGTGCTCTTGGGGAATACCCCCAGATTCCCTGGGGGATACGCGACACCGATAAACTCATCTTT.

This clone was seen a few times. V and J are TRDV1 and TRDJ1, with 13 bases matching TRDD3. Per germline, CDR1 TSWWSYY and CDR2 QGS. The CDR3 is 23 amino acids. V lost 2 bases, J lost 0 bases, and 21 bases stayed unmatched. The CDR3 DNA sequence: TGTGCTCTTGGGGAAGATACTTTCCTACGGGGTACTGGGGGATACGCTTACACCGATAAACTCATCTTT. Translation: CALGEDTFLRGTGGYAYTDKLIF.